What follows are 7 T cell receptor beta chains derived from one specimen sequenced in a study of naive and memory T cell subsets. Their antigens are not known. Study-wide findings and caveats: Especially in CD8 cells, naive repertoires contained a few larger clonotypes, possibly CD45RA-re-expressing memory cells.

The beta constant-region primer was an equimolar mix of two oligonucleotides covering TRBC1 and TRBC2. The ligated cDNA underwent four PCR rounds using SP2 and nested alpha and beta constant-region primers. TCRdb reprocessed the UMI-ligation and nested PCR reads with MiXCR, giving one entry per CDR3 protein. The sample lists 90,000 to 120,000 distinct CDR3 sequences, around 13% seen once, with around 2.8% in the top ten. Sequences were obtained from naive CD8+ T cells from blood. The receptors come from a human donor in good health.

This clonotype was found many times. V and J are TRBV6-6 and TRBJ2-7, with 9 bases lining up with TRBD1. Germline values: CDR1 MNHNY, CDR2 SVGAGI (reference sequence). V was clipped by 5 bases and J by 0 bases; unmatched bases: 5. CDR3 size: 15 residues. The CDR3 sequence: CASSGGQGSSYEQYF. The CDR3 nucleotides are TGTGCCAGCAGTGGGGGACAGGGTAGCTCCTACGAGCAGTACTTC.

V gene TRBV15 combines with J gene TRBJ2-2; 14 bases are a match to TRBD2. This CDR3 has 18 residues. CDR1 and CDR2 (germline): LNHNV, YYDKDF (reference sequence). After removal of 1 base from V and 5 bases from J, the junction contained 6 bases not matched to a gene. The CDR3 loop is CATSRGLAGGPGTGELFF. The CDR3 DNA reads TGTGCCACCAGCAGAGGACTAGCGGGGGGGCCGGGGACCGGGGAGCTGTTTTTT.

This clonotype has just a few counts. V usage is TRBV2 and J usage is TRBJ1-1; a weak D match, TRBD1 (6 bases). This CDR3 spans 13 amino acids. CDR1 is SNHLY, CDR2 FYNNEI, per germline. V was trimmed by 5 bases and J by 6 bases, leaving 13 bases between them. Here the CDR3 reads CASSPDRFPEAFF. CDR3 in DNA: TGTGCCAGCAGTCCCGACAGGTTCCCTGAAGCTTTCTTT.

This chain joins TRBV20-1 and TRBJ2-5; perhaps TRBD2 as D (5 bases). The CDR3 is 11 amino acids. CDR1 is DFQATT and CDR2 is SNEGSKA in the germline V gene (reference sequence). V lost 7 bases to trimming and J lost 2 bases, with 8 bases between them. CDR3 coding DNA: TGCAGTGTGGAGGAGCAAGAGACCCAGTACTTC. Protein sequence: CSVEEQETQYF.

The genes are TRBV7-8 and TRBJ1-2, with D unclear. V lost 1 base to trimming and J lost 8 bases, with 20 bases between them. The CDR3 runs 16 residues. Looked up from germline, CDR1 is SGHVS and CDR2 is FQNEAQ. The CDR3 loop is CASSLGGVTPKEGYTF. CDR3 DNA: TGTGCCAGCAGCTTAGGTGGCGTGACACCCAAAGAGGGCTACACCTTC. The full variable domain, completed using reference TRBV7-8 and TRBJ1-2, is GAGVSQSPRYKVAKRGQDVALRCDPISGHVSLFWYQQALGQGPEFLTYFQNEAQLDKSGLPSDRFFAERPEGSVSTLKIQRTQQEDSAVYLCASSLGGVTPKEGYTFGSGTRLTVV.

The CDR3 here is CASKASLAGVETQYF. The CDR3 bases are TGTGCCAGTAAAGCGAGCCTAGCGGGAGTAGAGACCCAGTACTTC. The chain couples TRBV19 to TRBJ2-5; 10 bases line up with TRBD2. Unmatched junction bases numbered 9, after V lost 7 bases and J lost 4 bases. There are 15 residues in the CDR3. Germline V gene lookup returns CDR1 LNHDA and CDR2 SQIVND (reference sequence).

This clonotype has ten or more counts. The V call is TRBV7-6, the J call TRBJ2-7; 11 bases match TRBD1. Germline V lookup: CDR1 SGHVS, CDR2 FNYEAQ. CDR3 size: 13 residues. The J segment lost 6 bases and the V segment lost 5 bases, leaving 3 bases of the junction unmatched. The DNA for the CDR3 is TGTGCCAGCAGCCGCGGGACAGGGGGCGAGCAGTACTTC. Residues: CASSRGTGGEQYF.